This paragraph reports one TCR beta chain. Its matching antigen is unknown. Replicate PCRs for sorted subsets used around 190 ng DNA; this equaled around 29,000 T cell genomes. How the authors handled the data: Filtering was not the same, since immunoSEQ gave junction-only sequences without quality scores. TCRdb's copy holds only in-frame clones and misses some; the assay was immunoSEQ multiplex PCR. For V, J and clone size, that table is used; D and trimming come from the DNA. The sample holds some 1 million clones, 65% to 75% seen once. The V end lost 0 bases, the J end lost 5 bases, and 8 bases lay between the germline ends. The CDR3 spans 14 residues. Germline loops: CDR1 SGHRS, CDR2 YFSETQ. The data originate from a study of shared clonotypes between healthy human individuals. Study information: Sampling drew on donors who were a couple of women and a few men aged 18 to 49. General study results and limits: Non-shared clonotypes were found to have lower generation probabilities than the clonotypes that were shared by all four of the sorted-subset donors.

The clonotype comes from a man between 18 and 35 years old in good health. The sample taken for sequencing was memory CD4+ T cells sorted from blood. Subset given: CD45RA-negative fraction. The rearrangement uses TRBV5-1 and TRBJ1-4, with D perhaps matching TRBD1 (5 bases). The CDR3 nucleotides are TGCGCCAGCAGCTTGGGGTCAGGGAATGAAAAACTGTTTTTT. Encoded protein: CASSLGSGNEKLFF.